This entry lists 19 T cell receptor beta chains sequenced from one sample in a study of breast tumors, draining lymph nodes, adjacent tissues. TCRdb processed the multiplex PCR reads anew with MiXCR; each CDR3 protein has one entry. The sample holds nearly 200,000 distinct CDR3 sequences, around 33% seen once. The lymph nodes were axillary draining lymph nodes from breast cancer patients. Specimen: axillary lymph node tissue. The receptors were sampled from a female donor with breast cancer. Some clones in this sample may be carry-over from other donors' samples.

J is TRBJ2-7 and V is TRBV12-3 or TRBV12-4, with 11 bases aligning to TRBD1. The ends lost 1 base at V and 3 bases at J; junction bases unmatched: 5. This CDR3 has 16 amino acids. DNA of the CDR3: TGTGCCAGCAGTTTAGGGGAGGGGACAGGGGGCTACGAGCAGTACTTC. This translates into CASSLGEGTGGYEQYF.

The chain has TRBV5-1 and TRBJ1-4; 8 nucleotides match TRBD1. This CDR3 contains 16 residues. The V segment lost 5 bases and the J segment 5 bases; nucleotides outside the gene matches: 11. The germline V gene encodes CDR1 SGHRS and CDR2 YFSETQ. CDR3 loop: CASSLTGDRINEKLFF. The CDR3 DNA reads TGCGCCAGCAGTCTAACAGGGGACAGGATAAATGAAAAACTGTTTTTT.

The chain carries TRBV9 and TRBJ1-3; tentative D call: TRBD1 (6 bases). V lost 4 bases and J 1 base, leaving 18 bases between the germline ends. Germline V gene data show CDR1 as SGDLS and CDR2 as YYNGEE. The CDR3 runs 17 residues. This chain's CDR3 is CASSFDRSPKSGNTIYF. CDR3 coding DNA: TGTGCCAGCAGCTTCGACAGGTCTCCTAAATCTGGAAACACCATATATTTT.

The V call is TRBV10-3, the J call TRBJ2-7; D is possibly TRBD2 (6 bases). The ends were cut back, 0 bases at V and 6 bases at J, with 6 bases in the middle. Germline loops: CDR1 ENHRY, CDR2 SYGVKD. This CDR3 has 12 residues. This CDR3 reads CAISESTSEQYF. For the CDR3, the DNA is TGTGCCATCAGTGAGTCGACTAGCGAGCAGTACTTC.

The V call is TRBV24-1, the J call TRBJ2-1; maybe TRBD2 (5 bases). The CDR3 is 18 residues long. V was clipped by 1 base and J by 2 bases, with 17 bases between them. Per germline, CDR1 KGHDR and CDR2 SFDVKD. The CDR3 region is CATSDLGGPAYAYNEQFF. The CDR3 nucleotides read TGTGCCACCAGTGATTTAGGCGGGCCCGCGTATGCCTACAATGAGCAGTTCTTC.

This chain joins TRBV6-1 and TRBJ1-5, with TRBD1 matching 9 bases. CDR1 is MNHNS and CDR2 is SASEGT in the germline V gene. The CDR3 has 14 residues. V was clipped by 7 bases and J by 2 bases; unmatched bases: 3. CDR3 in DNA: TGTGCCAGCATACAGGGGGCGGGCAATCAGCCCCAGCATTTT. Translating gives CASIQGAGNQPQHF.

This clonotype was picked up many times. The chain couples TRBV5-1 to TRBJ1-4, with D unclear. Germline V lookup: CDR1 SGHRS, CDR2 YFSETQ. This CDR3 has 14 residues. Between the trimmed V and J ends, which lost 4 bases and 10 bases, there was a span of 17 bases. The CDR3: CASSDGGPNGKLFF. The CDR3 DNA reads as TGCGCCAGCAGCGATGGCGGGCCAAACGGAAAACTGTTTTTT.

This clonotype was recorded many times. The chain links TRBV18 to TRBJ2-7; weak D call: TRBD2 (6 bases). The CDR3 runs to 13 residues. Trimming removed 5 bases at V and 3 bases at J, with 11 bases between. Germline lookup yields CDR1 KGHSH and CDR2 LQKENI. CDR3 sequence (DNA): TGTGCCAGCTCATCCGGAGGGGACTACGAGCAGTACTTC. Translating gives CASSSGGDYEQYF.

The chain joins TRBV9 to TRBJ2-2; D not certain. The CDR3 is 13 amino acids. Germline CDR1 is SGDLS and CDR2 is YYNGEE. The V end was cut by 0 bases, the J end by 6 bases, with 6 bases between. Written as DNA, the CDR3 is TGTGCCAGCAGCGTAGGACCCCCCGGGGAGCTGTTTTTT. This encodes CASSVGPPGELFF.

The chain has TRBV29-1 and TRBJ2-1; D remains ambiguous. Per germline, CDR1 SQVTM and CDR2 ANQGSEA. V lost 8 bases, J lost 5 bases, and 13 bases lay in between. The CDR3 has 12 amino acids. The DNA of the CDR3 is TGCAGCTCGTTAGGCTTCGACAATGAGCAGTTCTTC. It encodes CSSLGFDNEQFF.

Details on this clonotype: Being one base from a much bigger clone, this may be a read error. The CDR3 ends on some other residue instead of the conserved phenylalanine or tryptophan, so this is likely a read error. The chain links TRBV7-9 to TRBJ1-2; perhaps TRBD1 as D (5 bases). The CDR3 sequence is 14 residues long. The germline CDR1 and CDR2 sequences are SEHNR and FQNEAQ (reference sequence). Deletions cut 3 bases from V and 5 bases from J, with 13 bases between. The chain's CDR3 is CASSLGGTDYGYTL. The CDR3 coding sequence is TGTGCCAGCAGCTTGGGCGGGACGGATTATGGCTACACCCTC.

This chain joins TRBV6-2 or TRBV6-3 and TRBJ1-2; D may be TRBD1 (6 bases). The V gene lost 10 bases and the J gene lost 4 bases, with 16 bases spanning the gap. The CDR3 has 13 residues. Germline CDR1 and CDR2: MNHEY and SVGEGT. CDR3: CAIRGGRSYGYTF. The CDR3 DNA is TGTGCCATCCGAGGGGGGAGATCCTATGGCTACACCTTC.

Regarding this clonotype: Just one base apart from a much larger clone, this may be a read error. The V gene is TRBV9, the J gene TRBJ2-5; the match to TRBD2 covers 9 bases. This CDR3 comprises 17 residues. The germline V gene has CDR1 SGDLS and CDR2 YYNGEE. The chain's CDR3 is CASSGGLAGWGQGTQYF. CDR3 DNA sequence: TGTGCCAGCAGCGGGGGCCTAGCGGGATGGGGGCAAGGGACCCAGTACTTC.

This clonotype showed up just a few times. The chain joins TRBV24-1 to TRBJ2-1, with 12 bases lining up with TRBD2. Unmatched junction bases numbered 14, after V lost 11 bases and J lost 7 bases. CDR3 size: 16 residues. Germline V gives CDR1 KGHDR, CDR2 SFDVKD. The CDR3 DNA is TGTGCCAGCTCACCCCTAGCGGGAGGGCCCGGGAATGAGCAGTTCTTC. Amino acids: CASSPLAGGPGNEQFF.

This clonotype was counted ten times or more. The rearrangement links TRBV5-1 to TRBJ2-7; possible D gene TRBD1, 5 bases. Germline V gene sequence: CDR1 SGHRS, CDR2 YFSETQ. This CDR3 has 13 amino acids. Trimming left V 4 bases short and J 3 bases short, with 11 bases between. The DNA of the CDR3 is TGCGCCAGCAGCCTCGTCCAGGGCTACGAGCAGTACTTC. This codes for CASSLVQGYEQYF.

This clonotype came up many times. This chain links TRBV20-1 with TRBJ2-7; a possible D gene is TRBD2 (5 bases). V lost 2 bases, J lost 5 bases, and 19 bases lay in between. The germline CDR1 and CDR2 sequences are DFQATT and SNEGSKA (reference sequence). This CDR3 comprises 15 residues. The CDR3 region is CSARPPGEGRNEQYF. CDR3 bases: TGCAGTGCTAGACCGCCTGGAGAGGGTCGGAACGAGCAGTACTTC.

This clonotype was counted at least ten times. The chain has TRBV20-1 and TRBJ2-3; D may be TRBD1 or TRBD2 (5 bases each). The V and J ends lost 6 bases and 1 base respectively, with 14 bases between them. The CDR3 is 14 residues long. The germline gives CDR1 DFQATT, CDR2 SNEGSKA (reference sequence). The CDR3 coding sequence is TGCAGTGCCCCGGGGCTAGCAGGCACAGATACGCAGTATTTT. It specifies CSAPGLAGTDTQYF.

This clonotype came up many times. The CDR3 coding sequence is TGTGCCTGGAGCCGAGGGAGGGTGAGCTACACCTTC. As protein: CAWSRGRVSYTF. The chain combines TRBV30 with TRBJ1-2; D uncertain. V was pared by 3 bases and J by 9 bases, with 14 bases between. Per germline, CDR1 GTSNPN and CDR2 SVGIG (reference sequence). CDR3 size: 12 residues.

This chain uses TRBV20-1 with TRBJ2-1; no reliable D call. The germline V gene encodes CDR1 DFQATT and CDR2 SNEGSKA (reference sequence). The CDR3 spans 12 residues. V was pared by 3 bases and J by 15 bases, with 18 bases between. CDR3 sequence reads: CSASISYNGPFF. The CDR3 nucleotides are TGCAGTGCTAGCATCTCCTACAATGGGCCGTTCTTC.